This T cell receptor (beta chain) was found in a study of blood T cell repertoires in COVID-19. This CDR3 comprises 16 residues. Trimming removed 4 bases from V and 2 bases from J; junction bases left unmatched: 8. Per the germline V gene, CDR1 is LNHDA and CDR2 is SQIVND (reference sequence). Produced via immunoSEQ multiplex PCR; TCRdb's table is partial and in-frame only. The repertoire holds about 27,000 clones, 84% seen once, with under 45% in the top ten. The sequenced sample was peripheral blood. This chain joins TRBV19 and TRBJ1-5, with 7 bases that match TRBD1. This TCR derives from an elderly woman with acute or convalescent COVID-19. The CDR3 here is CASSNRQGLGNQPQHF. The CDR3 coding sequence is TGTGCCAGTAGTAACCGACAGGGTTTGGGCAATCAGCCCCAGCATTTT.